This TCR beta chain was captured in a study of Ad26.COV2.S vaccination and SARS-CoV-2 variants. Indicated treatment: roughly 18 received Ad26.COV2.S at low or high dose, single or two shots; a few received placebo; per-sample allocation not given. The samples date from day 63 after the first vaccine or placebo injection. In the vaccine, an Ad26 vector expressed the SARS-CoV-2 spike of the Wuhan strain. Germline V gene sequence: CDR1 SGDLS, CDR2 YYNGEE. CDR3 size: 13 residues. V gave up 0 bases and J gave up 7 bases, with 10 bases separating them. Produced via immunoSEQ multiplex PCR; TCRdb's table is partial and in-frame only. Of around 340,000 clones in the sample, about 88% were seen once.

The receptor was derived from a person aged 18-60 years who received the Ad26.COV2.S COVID-19 vaccine or a placebo. The input for sequencing was peripheral blood, taken in a trial of Ad26.COV2.S vaccine versus placebo. The rearrangement links TRBV9 to TRBJ2-5; perhaps TRBD1 as D (6 bases). The CDR3 is CASSVDRVGTQYF. CDR3 nucleotides: TGTGCCAGCAGCGTAGACAGGGTTGGGACCCAGTACTTC.